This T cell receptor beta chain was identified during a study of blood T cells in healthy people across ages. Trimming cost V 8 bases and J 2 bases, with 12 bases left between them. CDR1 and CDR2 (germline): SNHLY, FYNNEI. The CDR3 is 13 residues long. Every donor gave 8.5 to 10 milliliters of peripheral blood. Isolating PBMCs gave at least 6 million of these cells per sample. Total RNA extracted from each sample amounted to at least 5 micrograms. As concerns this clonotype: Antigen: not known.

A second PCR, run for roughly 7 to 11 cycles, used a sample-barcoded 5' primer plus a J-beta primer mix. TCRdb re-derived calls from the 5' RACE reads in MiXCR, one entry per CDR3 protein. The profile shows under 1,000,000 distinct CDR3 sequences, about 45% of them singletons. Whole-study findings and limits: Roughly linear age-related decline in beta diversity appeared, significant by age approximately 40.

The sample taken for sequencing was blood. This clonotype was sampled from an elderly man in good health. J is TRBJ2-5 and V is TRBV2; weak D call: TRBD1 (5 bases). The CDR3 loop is CASSGFWQETQYF. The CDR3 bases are TGTGCCAGCTCAGGGTTTTGGCAAGAGACCCAGTACTTC.